Listed below are T cell receptor beta chains from one sample, sequenced in a study of blood T cell repertoires in COVID-19. Profiling relied on immunoSEQ multiplex PCR, and the TCRdb table lists in-frame clones only, not all of them. This sample has approximately 380,000 clones, with around 90% found just once. The sequenced material came from PBMCs or T cells enriched from blood (not recorded which). Receptors originate from a woman under 30 who had recovered from COVID-19. The CDR3 runs from the conserved cysteine through the conserved F or W. A D gene is named only where the DNA matches it firmly. Some rows mark clone size as missing; the rest say once, few, many or name a class of expanded clone.

clone size | J gene | V gene | D gene | CDR3 DNA | CDR3 protein
- | TRBJ1-3 | TRBV5-6 | - | TGTGCCAGCAGCTTGGGGGGACACTTATCTGGAAACACCATATATTTT | CASSLGGHLSGNTIYF
- | TRBJ1-2 | TRBV30 | TRBD1 | TGTGCCTGGAGTCGCCGGGACAGGGCGTCCTTCTATGGCTACACCTTC | CAWSRRDRASFYGYTF
- | TRBJ1-4 | TRBV19 | - | TGTGCCAGTAGTATAGACAGGGGCTCTACTAATGAAAAACTGTTTTTT | CASSIDRGSTNEKLFF
few | TRBJ2-5 | TRBV5-1 | TRBD1 | TGCGCCAGCAGCTTGCAGGGGGCAGAGACCCAGTACTTC | CASSLQGAETQYF
- | TRBJ2-7 | TRBV5-5 | - | TGTGCCAGCAGCTTCATAGTCCATGGCTACGAGCAGTACTTC | CASSFIVHGYEQYF
- | TRBJ2-6 | TRBV19 | - | TGTGCCAGTAGGGACCAGGGTTCCGGGGCCAACGTCCTGACTTTC | CASRDQGSGANVLTF
- | TRBJ1-1 | TRBV3-1/TRBV3-2 | TRBD1 | TGTGCCAGCAGCCAGACCGCAGGGGGAAAGAACACTGAAGCTTTCTTT | CASSQTAGGKNTEAFF
once | TRBJ1-3 | TRBV30 | - | TGTGCCTGGATAGGAAACACCATATATTTT | CAWIGNTIYF
- | TRBJ1-6 | TRBV3-1/TRBV3-2 | - | TGTGCCAGCAGCCAAGGGGTAACCCGGGGTAAGGATTCACCCCTCCACTTT | CASSQGVTRGKDSPLHF
- | TRBJ1-2 | TRBV30 | - | TGTGCCTGGACCTTGGGGGCCCGCGATGGCTACACCTTC | CAWTLGARDGYTF
- | TRBJ1-1 | TRBV3-1/TRBV3-2 | TRBD1 | TGTGCCAGCAGCCAATGGGGACAGAAGAACACTGAAGCTTTCTTT | CASSQWGQKNTEAFF
- | TRBJ1-6 | TRBV5-1 | - | TGCGCCAGCAGCTCGACAGGCTGGGCTTCACCCCTCCACTTT | CASSSTGWASPLHF
- | TRBJ2-3 | TRBV7-9 | - | TGTGCCAGCAGCTTAGGGACACACACAGATACGCAGTATTTT | CASSLGTHTDTQYF
- | TRBJ2-7 | TRBV9 | TRBD1 | TGTGCCAGCAGCCAGTCCGGGACAGGGGCCTACGAGCAGTACTTC | CASSQSGTGAYEQYF
once | TRBJ2-2 | TRBV11-2 | - | TGTGCCAGCAGCTTAGGAAGGTGGACGACAGCGAACACCGGGGAGCTGTTTTTT | CASSLGRWTTANTGELFF
- | TRBJ1-6 | TRBV6-5 | TRBD1 | TGTGCCATCTCGGACAGGGACAAGGATTCACCCCTCCACTTT | CAISDRDKDSPLHF
once | TRBJ1-2 | TRBV6-5 | - | TGTGCCAGCAGTCCAGACTCCATCCGGGTCCGTGGCTACACCTTC | CASSPDSIRVRGYTF
- | TRBJ1-1 | TRBV5-4 | - | TGTGCCAGCAGCTTGGGGCAGTCTAGAACGCGGACTGAAGCTTTCTTT | CASSLGQSRTRTEAFF
- | TRBJ1-2 | TRBV6-1 | TRBD1 | TGTGCCAGCAGTGAAATGGCGGGACAGGCCTATGGCTACACCTTC | CASSEMAGQAYGYTF
- | TRBJ1-2 | TRBV7-9 | TRBD1 | TGTGCCAGCAGCCGTGCGACAGGGGGCTCCGAAGGCTACACCTTC | CASSRATGGSEGYTF
- | TRBJ2-1 | TRBV7-9 | - | TGTGCCAGCAGCTTAGGAAGAGGGGGCAATGAGCAGTTCTTC | CASSLGRGGNEQFF
- | TRBJ1-2 | TRBV7-2 | - | TGTGCCAGCAGCTTAGCCGACACCCGCTATGGCTACACCTTC | CASSLADTRYGYTF
- | TRBJ1-1 | TRBV28 | - | TGTGCCGCTGGGGGCTACACTGAAGCTTTCTTT | CAAGGYTEAFF
- | TRBJ1-5 | TRBV9 | - | TGTGCCAGCAGCGTCTCCTACGATCAGCCCCAGCATTTT | CASSVSYDQPQHF
- | TRBJ1-2 | TRBV4-1 | - | TGCGCCAGCAGCCAATGGTACGACGGCCGCGAGAGGCGAGGCTACACCTTC | CASSQWYDGRERRGYTF
- | TRBJ1-1 | TRBV5-4 | - | TGTGCCAGCAGCCCCCCCCGGAACACTGAAGCTTTCTTT | CASSPPRNTEAFF
- | TRBJ1-1 | TRBV7-2 | - | TGTGCCAGCAGCTTAGAGCCGGGGATTATGAACACTGAAGCTTTCTTT | CASSLEPGIMNTEAFF
- | TRBJ1-4 | TRBV15 | - | TGTGCCACCAGCAGAGCTCCAGCAACTAATGAAAAACTGTTTTTT | CATSRAPATNEKLFF
- | TRBJ1-5 | TRBV6-5 | TRBD1 | TGTGCCAGCAGAGGACAGGCCAATCAGCCCCAGCATTTT | CASRGQANQPQHF
- | TRBJ2-2 | TRBV7-6 | - | TGTGCCAGCAGCTCCTATGGAGGGGGCTCGAACACCGGGGAGCTGTTTTTT | CASSSYGGGSNTGELFF
- | TRBJ1-5 | TRBV28 | - | TGTGCCAGCAGTTCATCCATCCTACCCCCTAATAGCCAGCCCCAGCATTTT | CASSSSILPPNSQPQHF
once | TRBJ1-2 | TRBV6-5 | - | TGTGCCAGCAGTAATGCCCCGGGAGGTGGCTACACCTTC | CASSNAPGGGYTF
- | TRBJ1-2 | TRBV5-4 | - | TGTGCCAGCACGCCAACAGTGGGGAGGGGCTACACCTTC | CASTPTVGRGYTF
- | TRBJ1-2 | TRBV4-1 | TRBD1 | TGCGCCAGCAGCCAAGGCCCCGAGACAGGGGCTTTCTATGGCTACACCTTC | CASSQGPETGAFYGYTF
- | TRBJ2-1 | TRBV7-6 | - | TGTGCCAGCAGCTTTGGGCAGGGTGAAGGGAATGAGCAGTTCTTC | CASSFGQGEGNEQFF
- | TRBJ1-1 | TRBV29-1 | - | TGCAGCGCCTCCATGGCCACTGAAGCTTTCTTT | CSASMATEAFF
- | TRBJ2-2 | TRBV7-2 | TRBD2 | TGTGCCAGCAGCTTACTAGCGGGGGGATTAGGAACCGGGGAGCTGTTTTTT | CASSLLAGGLGTGELFF
- | TRBJ1-5 | TRBV24-1 | TRBD1 | TGTGCCACCAGTGAGAAGGACAGGGGGAATCAGCCCCAGCATTTT | CATSEKDRGNQPQHF
- | TRBJ2-2 | TRBV19 | - | TGTGCCAGTAGTATGGACTATGTGAACACCGGGGAGCTGTTTTTT | CASSMDYVNTGELFF
- | TRBJ1-1 | TRBV14 | - | TGTGCCAGCAGCCACCCCATGGGGGGGAGAGGCACTGAAGCTTTCTTT | CASSHPMGGRGTEAFF
- | TRBJ2-7 | TRBV18 | - | TGTGCCAGCTCACCTCCTAGCGCCTACGAGCAGTACTTC | CASSPPSAYEQYF
- | TRBJ2-4 | TRBV5-4 | TRBD2 | TGTGCCAGCAGCTTTACTAGCGGGCTAGCCAAAAACATTCAGTACTTC | CASSFTSGLAKNIQYF
- | TRBJ1-1 | TRBV29-1 | TRBD1 | TGCACCAATCGGGCCACAGGGGGCGCACAGTTGAGGACTGAAGCTTTCTTT | CTNRATGGAQLRTEAFF
- | TRBJ1-1 | TRBV18 | - | TGTGCCAGCGCGATGCGAGGGGGAGACACTGAAGCTTTCTTT | CASAMRGGDTEAFF
- | TRBJ1-2 | TRBV6-1 | - | TGTGCCAGCAGTGATAGACAACGCTATGGCTACACCTTC | CASSDRQRYGYTF
- | TRBJ2-5 | TRBV6-5 | - | TGTGCCAGCAGCGGCTCGGGGGTCGAGACCCAGTACTTC | CASSGSGVETQYF
- | TRBJ2-5 | TRBV7-2 | - | TGTGCCAGCAGCCCCCAGGTGGGGGCCAGGAAGCCGGGGACCCAGTACTTC | CASSPQVGARKPGTQYF